This T cell receptor beta chain was identified during a study of blood T cell repertoires in COVID-19. At the level of the study: From the United States, Italy and Spain came samples of acute and convalescent COVID-19. In each case, the material was cDNA or gDNA derived from T cells, B-cell-depleted T cells, or PBMCs.

In the original workflow: By means of reference gene primer amplification, nucleated cell counts were estimated. This table comes from immunoSEQ multiplex PCR, and its TCRdb copy is limited to in-frame clones, with some not included. D and trimming were read from the DNA, whereas the V and J calls and clone size are those reported in that table. This table has about 75,000 clones, about four fifths appearing once. With V trimmed by 3 bases and J by 5 bases, 8 bases remained unmatched. In germline, CDR1 is DFQATT, CDR2 SNEGSKA (reference sequence). The CDR3 is made up of 15 amino acids. The TCR was taken from a woman of 80 years or more with active or convalescent COVID-19. Sequenced: peripheral blood. The chain carries TRBV20-1 and TRBJ2-5; 11 nucleotides agree with TRBD2. CDR3 protein: CSASQVAGGTETQYF. The DNA for the CDR3 is TGCAGTGCTAGTCAGGTAGCGGGGGGGACGGAGACCCAGTACTTC.